This T cell receptor beta chain was observed in a study of shared clonotypes between healthy human individuals (dated by TCRdb to 2019 to 2021). Regarding the study in general: The cohort comprised a couple of women and three men aged 18 to 49 years. Different laboratories and diverse techniques were used to prepare libraries and sequence TCR repertoires, to increase sequencing depth and limit assay-specific biases. To estimate repertoire size and how much clonotype sharing occurs between individuals, the study deeply sequenced the blood TCR repertoires of several healthy adults. Each donor's leukapheresis produced roughly between about 0.8 and 10 billion PBMCs. For each donor, CD4 naive and CD4 memory were each run on three plates, CD8 naive on two plates, and CD8 memory on one plate. The investigation overall reported the following: The genetic and exposure-history diversity represented was limited by the small number of donors. Even with the large sequencing depth, rarefaction of the sorted-subset datasets indicated that sequencing was incomplete. Sampling was restricted to blood, and TCR repertoires in tissue are likely to differ from TCR repertoires in blood. Pairwise subsampling led to the expectation that sequencing depth would affect the degree of clonotype sharing among donors. Across four donors, approximately 4.9% of naive CD4, 3% to 3.5% of naive CD8, about 2% of memory CD4, and roughly 0.41% of memory CD8 clonotypes were shared. Clonotypes shared by all four sorted-subset donors showed higher generation probabilities than non-shared clonotypes. Naive subsets generally had larger estimated clonotype richness than memory subsets did.

Comments on this clone: Its antigen remains unidentified. Base quality data are lacking; no much larger clone is found one base away.

Using the deep immunoSEQ assay, TCR CDR3 regions were amplified from genomic DNA by multiplex PCR. Extracted genomic DNA from each cell subset was spread evenly across all wells of several immunoSEQ 96-well plates, with each plate serving as a replicate. For sorted subsets, each replicate PCR was loaded with 200 to 250 ng genomic DNA, equivalent to about 30,000 T cell genomes. Purified libraries were quantified with a Qubit 3.0 fluorometer, sized on a Bioanalyzer 2100, and re-quantified with the KAPA Library Quantification kit. A separate single-read 150-cycle Illumina NextSeq 550 flow cell was used to sequence each immunoSEQ 96-well plate. Per the source publication's procedure: The immunoSEQ output contained only junctional sequences without quality scores, so filtering could not match that applied to full-length reads. Sequences were annotated with PyIR, a Python wrapper for IgBLAST v1.9, using IMGT germline references to assign V/J genes and CDR3. Any read was removed if the V/J assignment was weak (E-value above 1e-6), the CDR3 was missing, or the read contained stop codons, out-of-frame junctions, or ambiguous translated residues. A V3J clonotype was defined by an identical inferred V gene, J gene, and CDR3 amino acid sequence. To compute the percentage overlap between repertoires, the number of shared unique clonotypes was divided by the size of the smaller repertoire. Richness of each repertoire was evaluated using RTK rarefaction, the Chao1 estimator, and Recon v2.1 estimates of unobserved clonotypes. Generation probabilities were computed with OLGA for all TCRbeta clonotypes obtained by the gDNA method from a handful of donors. Entries here come from immuneACCESS through TCRdb and include only in-frame sequences with V and J called. Some clones fail to appear in such tables; in the studies checked, an unresolved V gene covers under half of the shortfall, and the cause of the remainder is unknown. D and trimming come from the DNA, and the V and J calls and clone size come from that table. A total of 550,000 to 850,000 clones appear in this sample, over 60% of them only once. Clones ranked in the top ten supply more than 1.5% of the sample.

Donors were healthy HIV-negative adults with no recently reported acute infections or vaccinations. Only Caucasian adults living in Nashville, Tennessee, USA were represented among the donors. CD4+ T cells were enriched by magnetic negative selection, after which naive cells were positively selected on CD45RA and the negative fraction was taken as the memory subset. After blood collection by leukapheresis, PBMCs were isolated using Ficoll-Histopaque density gradient centrifugation and then cryopreserved in the vapor phase of liquid nitrogen. Analytical flow cytometry was used to check the purity and quantity of every magnetically sorted T cell population. From each sorted fraction, genomic DNA was isolated and quantified by UV absorbance on a Nanodrop 2000c. The receptor was derived from a woman under 40 in good health. Sequencing was performed on memory CD4+ T cells sorted from blood. This sample's cell subset or site label indicates: CD45RA-negative fraction.

The DNA is as follows: TGTGCCAGCAGTTCCCCTCTAGCGGGGGTCACAGATACGCAGTATTTT. This encodes CASSSPLAGVTDTQYF. The V and J segments used are TRBV27 and TRBJ2-3; TRBD2 aligns with 10 central bases. The CDR3 spans 16 residues, from the cysteine through the phenylalanine. Only CDR3 DNA is held: 48 bases, read in frame from base 1. Compared with germline, V lacks 4 bases and J lacks 2 bases; bases without a gene match: 6. CDR1 and CDR2 were assigned from the germline V gene (reference sequence) as MNHEY and SMNVEV.